The present entry profiles one TCR beta chain with its context. The data were taken from a study of cytomegalovirus exposure and HLA in healthy donors. Assay: immunoSEQ multiplex PCR; the TCRdb copy retains only in-frame clones and omits some. The sample contains about 160,000 clones, 75% to 90% of which appear only once. This CDR3 has 15 amino acids. After removal of 2 bases from V and 7 bases from J, the junction contained 8 bases not matched to a gene. Germline assignment: CDR1 MNHEY and CDR2 SMNVEV (reference sequence). Sequenced: PBMCs. The rearrangement links TRBV27 to TRBJ1-2, with TRBD1 matching over 9 bases. This clonotype originated in a woman between 18 and 30 years old in good health and CMV-seronegative. In DNA form, the CDR3 reads TGTGCCAGCAGTTTAGATGGGACAGGGATCAGTGGCTACACCTTC. Translating gives CASSLDGTGISGYTF.